The 10 T cell receptor beta chains presented below share a single source sample, sequenced in a study of blood T cell repertoires in COVID-19. Some clones are missing from TCRdb's copy, which holds only in-frame ones; the method was immunoSEQ multiplex PCR. Among tens of thousands of clones listed, around nine tenths were seen once. Material for sequencing was peripheral blood. The receptors stem from a human donor with active COVID-19. The donor label of this sample is uncertain.

The V call is TRBV29-1, the J call TRBJ1-1; D is possibly TRBD1 (6 bases). The germline gives CDR1 SQVTM, CDR2 ANQGSEA. There are 10 residues in the CDR3. Trimming stripped 8 bases from V and 7 bases from J, with 11 bases between. The CDR3 loop is CSIRDIEAFF. DNA for the CDR3: TGCAGCATCCGGGACATTGAAGCTTTCTTT.

The chain carries TRBV30 and TRBJ2-5, with D uncertain. The CDR3 contains 15 residues. Trimming took 0 bases from V and 1 from J, leaving 12 bases between them. Germline-derived CDR1 and CDR2 are GTSNPN and SVGIG (reference sequence). The CDR3 DNA reads TGTGCCTGGAGTGTAGATCTAAACGGCCAAGAGACCCAGTACTTC. Translated: CAWSVDLNGQETQYF.

The chain employs TRBV6-2 or TRBV6-3 and TRBJ1-1; weak D call: TRBD1 (6 bases). Trimming cost V 6 bases and J 0 bases, with 17 bases left between them. The CDR3 runs to 16 residues. Germline V lookup: CDR1 MNHEY, CDR2 SVGEGT. The CDR3 reads CASSPGLGAVNTEAFF. CDR3 in DNA: TGTGCCAGCAGCCCGGGTTTGGGGGCCGTGAACACTGAAGCTTTCTTT.

This clone was seen just once. The chain has TRBV10-3 and TRBJ2-7; D call uncertain. Germline CDR1 ENHRY, CDR2 SYGVKD. V lost 3 bases and J 0 bases, leaving 9 bases between the germline ends. This CDR3 is built from 14 residues. CDR3 sequence: CAISEPDNSYEQYF. As DNA, the CDR3 is TGTGCCATCAGTGAACCAGACAACTCCTACGAGCAGTACTTC.

The V gene is TRBV29-1, the J gene TRBJ1-1; D unresolved. The V gene lost 4 bases and the J gene lost 3 bases, with 9 bases spanning the gap. The length of the CDR3 is 12 residues. Germline-derived CDR1 and CDR2 are SQVTM and ANQGSEA. CDR3 protein: CSVGNSHTEAFF. DNA of the CDR3: TGCAGCGTTGGAAACAGCCACACTGAAGCTTTCTTT. Supplemented by reference TRBV29-1 and TRBJ1-1, the full variable domain reads SAVISQKPSRDICQRGTSLTIQCQVDSQVTMMFWYRQQPGQSLTLIATANQGSEATYESGFVIDKFPISRPNLTFSTLTVSNMSPEDSSIYLCSVGNSHTEAFFGQGTRLTVV.

This clone was seen once. This CDR3 reads CASRDRTVNGYTF. The CDR3 nucleotides are TGTGCCAGCAGAGATAGGACAGTGAATGGCTACACCTTC. The chain joins TRBV2 to TRBJ1-2; weak D call: TRBD1 (6 bases). The CDR3 loop spans 13 amino acids. Germline V gives CDR1 SNHLY, CDR2 FYNNEI. Between the trimmed V and J ends, which lost 6 bases and 6 bases, there was a span of 14 bases.

This clone appeared a single time. The V call is TRBV5-1, the J call TRBJ1-2; 8 bases match TRBD1. With 0 bases clipped from V and 8 bases from J, the junction kept 12 bases outside the gene matches. Germline loops: CDR1 SGHRS, CDR2 YFSETQ. CDR3 length equals 16 residues. The CDR3 nucleotides are TGCGCCAGCAGCTTGGCCGGGACAGGAAATTCTATGGGCTACACCTTC. Its protein product is CASSLAGTGNSMGYTF.

The genes are TRBV5-4 and TRBJ2-1, with 10 bases that match TRBD1. The CDR3 extends over 15 amino acids. After removal of 4 bases from V and 5 bases from J, the junction contained 6 bases not matched to a gene. Germline V gives CDR1 SGHNT, CDR2 YYREEE (reference sequence). CDR3 residues: CASSARDRGDNEQFF. The CDR3 DNA reads TGTGCCAGCAGCGCCCGGGACAGGGGTGACAATGAGCAGTTCTTC. The full variable domain, completed using reference TRBV5-4 and TRBJ2-1, is ETGVTQSPTHLIKTRGQQVTLRCSSQSGHNTVSWYQQALGQGPQFIFQYYREEENGRGNFPPRFSGLQFPNYSSELNVNALELDDSALYLCASSARDRGDNEQFFGPGTRLTVL.

J is TRBJ2-7 and V is TRBV4-3, with D unresolved. The germline V gene encodes CDR1 LGHNA and CDR2 YSLEER. Trimming removed 1 base at V and 3 bases at J, with 19 bases between. The CDR3 runs 17 residues. Here the CDR3 reads CASSQGTGSPVGYEQYF. DNA of the CDR3: TGCGCCAGCAGCCAAGGAACCGGTTCTCCGGTTGGCTACGAGCAGTACTTC.

V and J are TRBV4-3 and TRBJ1-4; no firm D call. This CDR3 is 17 amino acids long. CDR1 and CDR2 (germline): LGHNA, YSLEER. The V and J ends lost 4 bases and 0 bases respectively, with 15 bases between them. Here the CDR3 reads CASSRRDGGATNEKLFF. The CDR3 DNA reads as TGCGCCAGCAGCCGGAGAGACGGCGGAGCAACTAATGAAAAACTGTTTTTT.